What follows describes a single TCR beta chain. Time point specified: cycle 4 day 1 (C4D1), after 6 weeks of nivolumab. Each patient experienced a relapse that followed autologous stem cell transplantation, and brentuximab vedotin exposure varied. Negative magnetic selection isolated CD4+ T cells from thawed PBMCs. This entry belongs to a study of PD-1 blockade in classical Hodgkin lymphoma. Whole-study context: Patients were given intravenous nivolumab, 3 mg/kg, every 2 weeks.

Produced via immunoSEQ multiplex PCR; TCRdb's table is partial and in-frame only. This sample has approximately 20,000 clones, with approximately 87% found just once. The sample in question was CD4+ T cells from blood, obtained before the fourth cycle of nivolumab. The clonotype comes from a human donor with classical Hodgkin lymphoma.

The CDR3 nucleotides read TGTGCCAGCAGCTTTCTTTCGGGGCTTGGGGCCAACGTCCTGACTTTC. Amino acids: CASSFLSGLGANVLTF. The genes are TRBV7-9 and TRBJ2-6; D could derive from TRBD1 or TRBD2 (5 bases each). Germline V lookup: CDR1 SEHNR, CDR2 FQNEAQ (reference sequence). The CDR3 extends over 16 amino acids. V was cut by 3 bases and J by 3 bases, with 12 bases left in between.